This T cell receptor beta chain was retrieved from a study of Ad26.COV2.S vaccination and SARS-CoV-2 variants. Documented treatment: around 19 received Ad26.COV2.S at low or high dose, single or two shots; several received placebo; per-sample allocation not given. The samples date from day 63 after the first vaccine or placebo injection. V shed 2 bases and J 5 bases; nucleotides not matched to a gene: 7. The germline CDR1 and CDR2 sequences are GTSNPN and SVGIG (reference sequence). The CDR3 is 15 residues long. Data came from immunoSEQ multiplex PCR; TCRdb stores just in-frame clones and leaves some out. The sample yields more than 350,000 clones, 90% seen once.

The sequence came from a person aged 18-65 years who received the Ad26.COV2.S COVID-19 vaccine or a placebo. The material sequenced was peripheral blood, taken in a trial of Ad26.COV2.S vaccine versus placebo. The rearrangement joins TRBV30 to TRBJ2-7; TRBD1 matches 12 bases. CDR3 sequence: CAWSPGTGGKNEQYF. The DNA of the CDR3 is TGTGCCTGGAGTCCCGGGACAGGGGGCAAAAACGAGCAGTACTTC.